A single sample is the source of the 8 T cell receptor beta chains below, sequenced in a study of T cell responses to AZD1222 COVID-19 vaccine. Sequencing used immunoSEQ multiplex PCR; TCRdb keeps in-frame clones, though not all of them. The sample includes 66,000 or so clones, about four fifths of them seen just once. Sequencing used peripheral blood, obtained on day 0 of MenACWY control vaccination. The receptors shown here come from an adult in good health.

The chain is built from TRBV5-6 and TRBJ1-2; 7 bases line up with TRBD1. The CDR3 is 16 residues long. Germline values: CDR1 SGHDT, CDR2 YYEEEE. The trim removed 1 base at V and 4 bases at J, leaving 10 bases unmatched. As DNA, the CDR3 is TGTGCCAGCAGCTTGCGGTTACAGGGGAAGATCTATGGCTACACCTTC. Protein: CASSLRLQGKIYGYTF.

The chain recombines TRBV30 with TRBJ2-1; possible D gene TRBD1, 6 bases. Trimming cost V 3 bases and J 7 bases, with 16 bases left between them. The length of the CDR3 is 14 residues. CDR1 and CDR2 (germline): GTSNPN, SVGIG (reference sequence). CDR3 in DNA: TGTGCCTGGAGAGGGGCAGGGGCTCTGAATGAGCAGTTCTTC. Translating gives CAWRGAGALNEQFF. Based on the CDR3 plus reference TRBV30 and TRBJ2-1, the full variable domain is SQTIHQWPATLVQPVGSPLSLECTVEGTSNPNLYWYRQAAGRGLQLLFYSVGIGQISSEVPQNLSASRPQDRQFILSSKKLLLSDSGFYLCAWRGAGALNEQFFGPGTRLTVL.

As DNA, the CDR3 is TGTGCCAGCAGCCCCGGACAGGGGAATCAGCCCCAGCATTTT. Amino acid sequence: CASSPGQGNQPQHF. V usage is TRBV9 and J usage is TRBJ1-5, with 9 bases identical to TRBD1. Unmatched junction bases numbered 3, after V lost 4 bases and J lost 4 bases. CDR3 length: 14 residues. Germline-derived CDR1 and CDR2 are SGDLS and YYNGEE.

The V gene is TRBV28, the J gene TRBJ1-2; D uncertain. The CDR3 is 13 amino acids. Trimming took off 6 bases at V and 6 bases at J, with 14 bases between the two ends. CDR1 MDHEN and CDR2 SYDVKM come from the germline V gene. The CDR3 DNA reads as TGTGCCAGCAGCCTTATCGAGACGGATGGCTACACCTTC. Protein: CASSLIETDGYTF.

As for this clone: The sample contains more than one DNA sequence encoding this CDR3. J is TRBJ1-1 and V is TRBV27; D is possibly TRBD1 (6 bases). Trimming removed 2 bases from V and 5 bases from J, with 9 bases in between. CDR1 MNHEY and CDR2 SMNVEV come from the germline V gene (reference sequence). CDR3 size: 13 residues. The CDR3 DNA sequence: TGTGCCAGCAGTTTAGGAGGGGGGACTGAAGCTTTCTTT. Amino acid sequence: CASSLGGGTEAFF.

V and J are TRBV7-2 and TRBJ1-1; maybe TRBD1 (5 bases). Germline CDR1 SGHTA, CDR2 FQGNSA. The V gene lost 5 bases and the J gene lost 3 bases, with 13 bases spanning the gap. There are 14 residues in the CDR3. For the CDR3, the DNA is TGTGCCAGCAGCCCGCTCGGGGGAGACACTGAAGCTTTCTTT. This translates into CASSPLGGDTEAFF.

The rearrangement uses TRBV2 and TRBJ1-2, with D possibly TRBD1 on 5 matching bases. The CDR3 length is 16 residues. Trimming left V 0 bases short and J 3 bases short, with 14 bases between. Per the germline V gene, CDR1 is SNHLY and CDR2 is FYNNEI. The CDR3 DNA is TGTGCCAGCAGTGAAGCTTCCCAGGGAGGAGACTATGGCTACACCTTC. This sequence encodes CASSEASQGGDYGYTF.

The chain joins TRBV7-8 to TRBJ2-7; no clear D. Germline V lookup: CDR1 SGHVS, CDR2 FQNEAQ. Between the trimmed V and J ends, which lost 1 base and 7 bases, there was a span of 14 bases. This CDR3 contains 14 residues. CDR3 region: CASSLGRVRGEQYF. CDR3 DNA sequence: TGTGCCAGCAGCTTAGGACGGGTCCGTGGGGAGCAGTACTTC. The full variable domain, its missing parts supplied by reference TRBV7-8 and TRBJ2-7, is GAGVSQSPRYKVAKRGQDVALRCDPISGHVSLFWYQQALGQGPEFLTYFQNEAQLDKSGLPSDRFFAERPEGSVSTLKIQRTQQEDSAVYLCASSLGRVRGEQYFGPGTRLTVT.